This is a list of T cell receptor beta chains from one sample in a study of T-cell reconstitution after alpha-beta-depleted transplantation in children. In TCRdb, the PCR reads were re-called with MiXCR into one record per CDR3 protein. The data contain some 830,000 distinct CDR3 sequences, approximately 15% of them singletons. The sample consisted of PBMCs, mostly from graft donor cells, taken 360 days after TCRalphabeta/CD19-depleted stem cell transplant. The receptors originated from a male patient younger than 18 who had a stem cell transplant for acute lymphoblastic leukemia, so the T cells may come from the graft donor. Both conserved end residues are part of each CDR3. D genes are given only for firm matches. A row's size may be missing; if present it is once, few, many or a size class.

CDR3: CASSEWTSGPYEQYF; DNA: TGTGCCAGCAGTGAATGGACTAGCGGACCTTACGAGCAGTACTTC; J: TRBJ2-7; V: TRBV6-1; D: TRBD2; size: few
CDR3: CASSTDPGNGYEQYF; DNA: TGTGCCAGCAGCACGGATCCGGGGAACGGCTACGAGCAGTACTTC; J: TRBJ2-7; V: TRBV7-8; D: .; size: .
CDR3: CASSMDSYQPQHF; DNA: TGCGCCAGCAGCATGGACAGTTATCAGCCCCAGCATTTT; J: TRBJ1-5; V: TRBV5-1; D: .; size: many
CDR3: CASIRTGGNEQYF; DNA: TGTGCCAGCATTAGGACAGGGGGCAACGAGCAGTACTTC; J: TRBJ2-7; V: TRBV6-5; D: TRBD1; size: few
CDR3: CASSLRWDGGTGELFF; DNA: TGTGCCAGCAGCTTACGCTGGGACGGCGGGACCGGGGAGCTGTTTTTT; J: TRBJ2-2; V: TRBV7-9; D: .; size: .
CDR3: CASSYTSGTSYNEQFF; DNA: TGTGCCAGCAGCTACACGTCCGGGACCTCCTACAATGAGCAGTTCTTC; J: TRBJ2-1; V: TRBV11-2; D: .; size: few
CDR3: CASSLASHNTGELFF; DNA: TGCGCCAGCAGCTTGGCCTCCCACAACACCGGGGAGCTGTTTTTT; J: TRBJ2-2; V: TRBV5-1; D: .; size: many
CDR3: CASSHPRVHNQPQHF; DNA: TGTGCCAGCAGCCACCCCCGGGTCCACAATCAGCCCCAGCATTTT; J: TRBJ1-5; V: TRBV6-1; D: .; size: .
CDR3: CASGYPLQQMSTDTQYF; DNA: TGCGCCAGCGGCTATCCACTCCAGCAGATGAGCACAGATACGCAGTATTTT; J: TRBJ2-3; V: TRBV5-1; D: .; size: many
CDR3: CASRLSRGDRAYNEQFF; DNA: TGTGCCAGCAGACTCTCCAGGGGGGACAGGGCCTACAATGAGCAGTTCTTC; J: TRBJ2-1; V: TRBV12-3/TRBV12-4; D: TRBD1; size: few
CDR3: CASSKGGGRGYEQFF; DNA: TGTGCCAGCAGCAAGGGGGGCGGGAGAGGGTATGAGCAGTTCTTC; J: TRBJ2-1; V: TRBV7-3; D: .; size: .
CDR3: CASSTTNTDTQYF; DNA: TGCGCCAGCAGCACGACTAACACAGATACGCAGTATTTT; J: TRBJ2-3; V: TRBV5-1; D: .; size: .
CDR3: CASRVDRGRPYEQYF; DNA: TGTGCCAGCAGGGTAGACAGGGGGCGTCCCTACGAGCAGTACTTC; J: TRBJ2-7; V: TRBV6-1; D: TRBD1; size: .
CDR3: CSARDGQLNTEAFF; DNA: TGCAGTGCTAGAGATGGACAGTTGAACACTGAAGCTTTCTTT; J: TRBJ1-1; V: TRBV20-1; D: .; size: .
CDR3: CASSQDLAGYGYTF; DNA: TGCGCCAGCAGCCAAGATCTGGCAGGGTATGGCTACACCTTC; J: TRBJ1-2; V: TRBV4-1; D: .; size: few
CDR3: CSASGAGGSHLTYEQYF; DNA: TGCAGTGCTAGCGGGGCGGGAGGGTCCCACCTTACCTACGAGCAGTACTTC; J: TRBJ2-7; V: TRBV20-1; D: TRBD2; size: few
CDR3: CASSLAAITTNNEQFF; DNA: TGTGCCAGCAGTTTGGCGGCGATCACTACTAACAATGAGCAGTTCTTC; J: TRBJ2-1; V: TRBV12-3/TRBV12-4; D: .; size: .
CDR3: CASSSLAGEVYEQYF; DNA: TGTGCCAGCAGCTCTCTAGCGGGAGAAGTATACGAGCAGTACTTC; J: TRBJ2-7; V: TRBV7-8; D: TRBD2; size: .
CDR3: CASSWNRGSYNEQFF; DNA: TGTGCCAGCAGCTGGAACAGGGGTTCCTACAATGAGCAGTTCTTC; J: TRBJ2-1; V: TRBV11-2; D: TRBD1; size: .
CDR3: CSATGAGGISYEQYF; DNA: TGCAGTGCCACCGGAGCGGGAGGAATCTCCTACGAGCAGTACTTC; J: TRBJ2-7; V: TRBV20-1; D: TRBD2; size: .
CDR3: CASSRDTNTDTQYF; DNA: TGTGCCAGCAGCAGGGACACGAACACAGATACGCAGTATTTT; J: TRBJ2-3; V: TRBV27; D: .; size: many
CDR3: CASRVERDVADTQYF; DNA: TGTGCCAGCAGGGTTGAGCGGGACGTAGCAGATACGCAGTATTTT; J: TRBJ2-3; V: TRBV2; D: TRBD2; size: few
CDR3: CASSLPRGNHEQYF; DNA: TGTGCCAGCAGCCTACCCCGAGGGAACCACGAGCAGTACTTC; J: TRBJ2-7; V: TRBV7-8; D: .; size: .
CDR3: CASRTRTHTGELFF; DNA: TGTGCCAGTAGGACTCGGACGCACACCGGGGAGCTGTTTTTT; J: TRBJ2-2; V: TRBV19; D: .; size: .
CDR3: CASSLSPLTSGRAYNEQFF; DNA: TGTGCCAGCAGCTTAAGCCCCCTTACTAGCGGGAGGGCGTACAATGAGCAGTTCTTC; J: TRBJ2-1; V: TRBV11-2; D: TRBD2; size: few
CDR3: CASSQSYRPYGYTF; DNA: TGTGCCAGCAGTCAATCGTATCGTCCCTATGGCTACACCTTC; J: TRBJ1-2; V: TRBV6-1; D: .; size: few
CDR3: CSASLWGNGNTIYF; DNA: TGCAGTGCTAGTTTATGGGGAAACGGAAACACCATATATTTT; J: TRBJ1-3; V: TRBV20-1; D: .; size: few
CDR3: CASSPGQVHEQYF; DNA: TGTGCCAGCAGCCCGGGACAGGTTCACGAGCAGTACTTC; J: TRBJ2-7; V: TRBV7-8; D: TRBD1; size: few
CDR3: CASQGGFYAELFF; DNA: TGTGCCAGTCAGGGCGGGTTTTACGCGGAGCTGTTTTTT; J: TRBJ2-2; V: TRBV30; D: .; size: .
CDR3: CSVGDVDGATMGAQHF; DNA: TGCAGCGTGGGGGATGTTGACGGGGCCACAATGGGGGCCCAGCATTTT; J: TRBJ1-5; V: TRBV29-1; D: .; size: .
CDR3: CASSLEAGIGELFF; DNA: TGCGCCAGCAGCTTAGAAGCAGGGATCGGGGAGCTGTTTTTT; J: TRBJ2-2; V: TRBV5-1; D: .; size: many
CDR3: CASSKTDLYEQYF; DNA: TGTGCCAGCAGCAAGACAGACCTTTACGAGCAGTACTTC; J: TRBJ2-7; V: TRBV9; D: .; size: few
CDR3: CASSPQSQGISYNEQFF; DNA: TGCGCCAGCAGCCCGCAATCCCAGGGGATCTCCTACAATGAGCAGTTCTTC; J: TRBJ2-1; V: TRBV5-1; D: .; size: .
CDR3: CASSRMRQDLNEKLFF; DNA: TGTGCCAGCTCGCGCATGAGACAGGATCTTAATGAAAAACTGTTTTTT; J: TRBJ1-4; V: TRBV18; D: .; size: .
CDR3: CASSEGQAGLADHTQYF; DNA: TGCGCCAGCAGTGAGGGCCAAGCCGGACTAGCTGATCATACGCAGTATTTT; J: TRBJ2-3; V: TRBV10-2; D: TRBD2; size: .
CDR3: CASSQDVGRFGETQYF; DNA: TGCGCCAGCAGCCAAGATGTCGGGAGGTTCGGAGAGACCCAGTACTTC; J: TRBJ2-5; V: TRBV4-1; D: TRBD2; size: .
CDR3: CASSPGGRGFYEQYF; DNA: TGCGCCAGCAGCCCGGGCGGGAGGGGGTTCTACGAGCAGTACTTC; J: TRBJ2-7; V: TRBV4-1; D: TRBD2; size: .
CDR3: CASSQVGGEGTYEQYF; DNA: TGCGCCAGCAGCCAAGTGGGGGGTGAAGGGACCTACGAGCAGTACTTC; J: TRBJ2-7; V: TRBV4-1; D: .; size: few
CDR3: CASRYSGASTDTQYF; DNA: TGTGCCAGCAGGTATAGCGGGGCTAGCACAGATACGCAGTATTTT; J: TRBJ2-3; V: TRBV12-3/TRBV12-4; D: TRBD2; size: .
CDR3: CASSQVGGAGSYNEQFF; DNA: TGCGCCAGCAGCCAAGTAGGGGGTGCGGGTTCCTACAATGAGCAGTTCTTC; J: TRBJ2-1; V: TRBV4-1; D: .; size: few
CDR3: CASSLSGRPFTDTQYF; DNA: TGTGCCAGCAGCTTAAGCGGGCGGCCCTTCACAGATACGCAGTATTTT; J: TRBJ2-3; V: TRBV7-3; D: .; size: few
CDR3: CASSLSGNPNTGELFF; DNA: TGTGCCAGCAGCCTAAGCGGAAACCCGAACACCGGGGAGCTGTTTTTT; J: TRBJ2-2; V: TRBV6-5; D: .; size: few
CDR3: CASSYGPDPRGNTIYF; DNA: TGTGCCAGCAGTTACGGCCCCGACCCAAGAGGAAACACCATATATTTT; J: TRBJ1-3; V: TRBV6-5; D: .; size: few
CDR3: CASSQAPSISGNTIYF; DNA: TGCGCCAGCAGCCAAGCTCCGTCCATCTCTGGAAACACCATATATTTT; J: TRBJ1-3; V: TRBV4-1; D: .; size: .
CDR3: CASSLTGQGGAKGAQYF; DNA: TGTGCCAGCAGCTTAACGGGACAGGGGGGTGCTAAGGGTGCGCAGTATTTT; J: TRBJ2-3; V: TRBV7-3; D: TRBD1; size: many
CDR3: CASSVELADNEQFF; DNA: TGTGCCAGCAGCGTAGAACTAGCGGACAATGAGCAGTTCTTC; J: TRBJ2-1; V: TRBV9; D: TRBD2; size: .